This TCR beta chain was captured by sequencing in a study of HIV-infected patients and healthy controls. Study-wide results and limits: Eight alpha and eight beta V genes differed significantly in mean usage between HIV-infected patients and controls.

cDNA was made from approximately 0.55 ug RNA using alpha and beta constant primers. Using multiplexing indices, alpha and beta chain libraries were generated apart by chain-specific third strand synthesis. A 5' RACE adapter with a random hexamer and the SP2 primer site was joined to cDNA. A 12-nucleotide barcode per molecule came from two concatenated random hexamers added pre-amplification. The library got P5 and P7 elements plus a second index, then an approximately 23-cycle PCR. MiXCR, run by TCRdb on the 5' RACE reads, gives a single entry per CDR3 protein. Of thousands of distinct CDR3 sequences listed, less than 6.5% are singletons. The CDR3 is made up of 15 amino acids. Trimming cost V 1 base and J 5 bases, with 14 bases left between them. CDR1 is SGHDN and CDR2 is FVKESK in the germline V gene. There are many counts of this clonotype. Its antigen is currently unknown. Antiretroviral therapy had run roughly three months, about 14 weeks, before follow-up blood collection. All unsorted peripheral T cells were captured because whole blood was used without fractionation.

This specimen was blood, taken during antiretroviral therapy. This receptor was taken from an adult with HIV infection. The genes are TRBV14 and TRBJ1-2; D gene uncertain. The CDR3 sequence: CASSQGPPRVYGYTF. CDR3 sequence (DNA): TGTGCCAGCAGCCAAGGACCGCCCCGGGTATATGGCTACACCTTC.